This T cell receptor (beta chain) was recovered during a study of blood T cell repertoires in COVID-19. Study as a whole: Both acute and convalescent COVID-19 samples were obtained from the United States, Italy and Spain. T cells, B-cell-depleted T cells, or PBMCs supplied cDNA or gDNA.

Per the germline V gene, CDR1 is MNHEY and CDR2 is SMNVEV (reference sequence). Deletions cut 5 bases from V and 3 bases from J, with 11 bases between. The CDR3 contains 14 residues. In the original workflow: Amplification from reference gene primers served as the basis for estimated nucleated cell counts. Generated by immunoSEQ multiplex PCR, the TCRdb table keeps only in-frame clones and is missing some. D and trimming were read from the DNA, whereas the V and J calls and clone size are those reported in that table. This table holds tens of thousands of clones, around nine tenths found once. The gene calls are TRBV27 and TRBJ2-1; D unclear. This clonotype was sampled from a woman aged 55 to 70 with active COVID-19. Material: peripheral blood. This chain's CDR3 is CASSPPGIYNEQFF. CDR3 in DNA: TGTGCCAGCAGTCCACCGGGTATCTACAATGAGCAGTTCTTC.